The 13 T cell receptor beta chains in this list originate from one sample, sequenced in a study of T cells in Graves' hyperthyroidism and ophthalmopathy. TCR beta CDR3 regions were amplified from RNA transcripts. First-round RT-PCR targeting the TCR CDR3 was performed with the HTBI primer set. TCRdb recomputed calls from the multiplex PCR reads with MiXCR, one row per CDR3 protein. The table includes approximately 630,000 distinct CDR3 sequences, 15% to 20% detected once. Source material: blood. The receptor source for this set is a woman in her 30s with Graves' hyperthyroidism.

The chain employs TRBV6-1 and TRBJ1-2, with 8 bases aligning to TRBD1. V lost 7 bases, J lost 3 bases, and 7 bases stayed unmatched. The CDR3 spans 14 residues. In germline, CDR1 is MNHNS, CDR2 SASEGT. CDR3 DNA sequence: TGTGCCAGCACCCCCCAGGGGGCTGACTATGGCTACACCTTC. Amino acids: CASTPQGADYGYTF.

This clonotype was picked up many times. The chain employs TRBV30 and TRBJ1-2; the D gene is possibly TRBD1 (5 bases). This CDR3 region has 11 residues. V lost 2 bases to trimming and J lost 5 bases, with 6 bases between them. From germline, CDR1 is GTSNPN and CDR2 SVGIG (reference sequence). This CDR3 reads CAWSRGYGYTF. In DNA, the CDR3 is TGTGCCTGGAGTCGGGGGTATGGCTACACCTTC.

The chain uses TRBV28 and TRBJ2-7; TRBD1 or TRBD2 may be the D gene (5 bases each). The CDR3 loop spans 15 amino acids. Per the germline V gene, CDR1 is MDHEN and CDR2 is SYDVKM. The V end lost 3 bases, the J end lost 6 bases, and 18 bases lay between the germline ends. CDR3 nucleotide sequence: TGTGCCAGCAGTTTTCCGAGGGGCAGTTCGGTCGAGCAGTACTTC. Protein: CASSFPRGSSVEQYF.

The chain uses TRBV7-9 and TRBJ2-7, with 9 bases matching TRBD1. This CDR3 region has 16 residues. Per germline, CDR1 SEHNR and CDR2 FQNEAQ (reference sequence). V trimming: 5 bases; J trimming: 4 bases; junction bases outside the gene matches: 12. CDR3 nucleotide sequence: TGTGCCAGCAGCCCGTGGACAGGGGAAGGATATTACGAGCAGTACTTC. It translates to CASSPWTGEGYYEQYF.

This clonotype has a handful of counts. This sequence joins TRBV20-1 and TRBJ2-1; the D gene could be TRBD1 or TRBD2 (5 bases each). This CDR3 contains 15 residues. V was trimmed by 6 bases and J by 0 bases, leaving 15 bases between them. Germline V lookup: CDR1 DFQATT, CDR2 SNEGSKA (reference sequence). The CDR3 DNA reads TGCAGTGCCCCCCAGGTGGGGACCTCCTACAATGAGCAGTTCTTC. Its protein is CSAPQVGTSYNEQFF.

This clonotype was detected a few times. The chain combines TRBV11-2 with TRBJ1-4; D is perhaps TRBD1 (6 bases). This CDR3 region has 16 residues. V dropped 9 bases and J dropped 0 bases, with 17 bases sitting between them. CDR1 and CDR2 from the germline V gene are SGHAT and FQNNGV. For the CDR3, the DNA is TGTGCCAGTAAGGGAGGGGGGTCATCAACTAATGAAAAACTGTTTTTT. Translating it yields CASKGGGSSTNEKLFF.

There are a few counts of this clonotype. The CDR3 loop reads CASSEWIGNGAFF. In DNA form, the CDR3 reads TGTGCCAGCAGTGAGTGGATTGGGAATGGAGCTTTCTTT. This chain connects TRBV2 to TRBJ1-1, with D unclear. This CDR3 is built from 13 residues. The germline V gene encodes CDR1 SNHLY and CDR2 FYNNEI. Deletions cut 3 bases from V and 10 bases from J, with 15 bases between.

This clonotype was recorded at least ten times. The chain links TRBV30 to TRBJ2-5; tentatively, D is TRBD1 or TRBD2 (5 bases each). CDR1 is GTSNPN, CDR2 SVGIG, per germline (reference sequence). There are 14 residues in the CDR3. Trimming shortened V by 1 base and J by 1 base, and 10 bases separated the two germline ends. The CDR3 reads CAWSARGTQETQYF. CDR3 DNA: TGTGCCTGGAGTGCCCGGGGCACCCAAGAGACCCAGTACTTC.

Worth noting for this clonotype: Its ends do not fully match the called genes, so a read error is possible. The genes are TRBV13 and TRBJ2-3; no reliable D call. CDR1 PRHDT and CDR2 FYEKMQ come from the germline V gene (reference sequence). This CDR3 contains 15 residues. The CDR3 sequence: CASSLGEAYTDTQCF. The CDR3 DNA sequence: TGTGCCAGCAGCTTAGGGGAAGCGTACACAGATACGCAGTGTTTT.

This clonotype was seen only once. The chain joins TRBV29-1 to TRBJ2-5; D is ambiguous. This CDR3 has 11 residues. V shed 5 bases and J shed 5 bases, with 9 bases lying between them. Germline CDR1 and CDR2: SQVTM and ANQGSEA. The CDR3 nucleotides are TGCAGCGTTAGTATTTCGGAGACCCAGTACTTC. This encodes CSVSISETQYF.

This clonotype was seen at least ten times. For the CDR3, the DNA is TGTGCCAGCATCCCTAGCGGGATGGAGACCCAGTACTTC. This encodes CASIPSGMETQYF. The chain is built from TRBV2 and TRBJ2-5, with 9 bases identical to TRBD2. The V segment lost 7 bases and the J segment 5 bases; nucleotides outside the gene matches: 5. The CDR3 spans 13 residues. Germline lookup yields CDR1 SNHLY and CDR2 FYNNEI. Looking up the rest from reference TRBV2 and TRBJ2-5 gives the full variable domain: EPEVTQTPSHQVTQMGQEVILRCVPISNHLYFYWYRQILGQKVEFLVSFYNNEISEKSEIFDDQFSVERPDGSNFTLKIRSTKLEDSAMYFCASIPSGMETQYFGPGTRLLVL.

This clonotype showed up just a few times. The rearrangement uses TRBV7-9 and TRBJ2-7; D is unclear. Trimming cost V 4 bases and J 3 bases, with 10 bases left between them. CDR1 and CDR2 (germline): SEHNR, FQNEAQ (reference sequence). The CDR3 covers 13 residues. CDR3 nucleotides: TGTGCCAGCAGCTCGGGTCACGACTACGAGCAGTACTTC. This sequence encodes CASSSGHDYEQYF.

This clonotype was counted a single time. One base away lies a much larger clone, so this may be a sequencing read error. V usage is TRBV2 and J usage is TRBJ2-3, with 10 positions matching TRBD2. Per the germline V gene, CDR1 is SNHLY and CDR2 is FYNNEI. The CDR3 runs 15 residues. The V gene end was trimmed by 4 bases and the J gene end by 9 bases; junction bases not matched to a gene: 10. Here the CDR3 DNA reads TGTGCCAGCAGTGTTGGGGCTAGCGGGAGTAGGACGCAGTATTTT. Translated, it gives CASSVGASGSRTQYF.